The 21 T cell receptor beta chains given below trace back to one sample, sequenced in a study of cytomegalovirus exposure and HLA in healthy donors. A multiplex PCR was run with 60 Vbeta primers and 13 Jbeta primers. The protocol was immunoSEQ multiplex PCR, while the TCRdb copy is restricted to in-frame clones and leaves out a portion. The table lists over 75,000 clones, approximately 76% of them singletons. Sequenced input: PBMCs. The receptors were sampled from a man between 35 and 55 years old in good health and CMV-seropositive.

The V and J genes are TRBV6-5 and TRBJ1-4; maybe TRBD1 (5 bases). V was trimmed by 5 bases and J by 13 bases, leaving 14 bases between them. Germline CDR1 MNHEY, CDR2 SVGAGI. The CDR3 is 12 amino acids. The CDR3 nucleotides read TGTGCCAGCAGTCAGAAACAGGAGCGACTGTTTTTT. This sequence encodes CASSQKQERLFF.

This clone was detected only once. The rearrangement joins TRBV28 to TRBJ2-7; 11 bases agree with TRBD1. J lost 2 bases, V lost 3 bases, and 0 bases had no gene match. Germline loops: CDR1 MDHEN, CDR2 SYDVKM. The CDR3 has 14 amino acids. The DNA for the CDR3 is TGTGCCAGCAGTTTGGGACAGGGGGCCTACGAGCAGTACTTC. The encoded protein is CASSLGQGAYEQYF.

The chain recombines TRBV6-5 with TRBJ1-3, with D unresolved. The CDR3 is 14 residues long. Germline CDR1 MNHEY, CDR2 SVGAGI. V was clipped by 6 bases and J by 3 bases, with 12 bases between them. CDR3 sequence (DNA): TGTGCCAGCAGACCACGTCTATATGGAAACACCATATATTTT. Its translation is CASRPRLYGNTIYF.

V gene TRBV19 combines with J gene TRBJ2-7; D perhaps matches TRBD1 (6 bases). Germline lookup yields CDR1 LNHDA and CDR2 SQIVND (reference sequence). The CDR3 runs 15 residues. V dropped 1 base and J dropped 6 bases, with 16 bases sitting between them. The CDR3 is CASSIGPQQGLEQYF. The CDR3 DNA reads TGTGCCAGTAGTATAGGGCCCCAACAGGGTCTCGAGCAGTACTTC.

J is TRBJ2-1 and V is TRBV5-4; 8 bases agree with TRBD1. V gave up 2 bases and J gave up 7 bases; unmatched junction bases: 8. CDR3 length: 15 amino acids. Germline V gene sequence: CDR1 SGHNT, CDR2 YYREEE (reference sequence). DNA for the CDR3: TGTGCCAGCAGCTTCTTAGGACAGGGAGGAAATGAGCAGTTCTTC. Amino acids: CASSFLGQGGNEQFF.

CDR3: CASSLAGTGGYEQYF. The CDR3 nucleotides read TGTGCCAGCAGCTTGGCCGGGACAGGGGGCTACGAGCAGTACTTC. The chain uses TRBV5-5 and TRBJ2-7, with 11 bases matching TRBD1. This CDR3 spans 15 amino acids. CDR1 and CDR2 (germline): SGHKS, YYEKEE (reference sequence). Trimming cost V 0 bases and J 3 bases; bases outside gene matches: 2.

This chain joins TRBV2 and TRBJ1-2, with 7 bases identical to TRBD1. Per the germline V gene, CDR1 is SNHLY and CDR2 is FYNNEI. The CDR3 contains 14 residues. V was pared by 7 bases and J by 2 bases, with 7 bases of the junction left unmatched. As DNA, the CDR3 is TGTGCCAGCACTCCCGCGACAGGGAACTATGGCTACACCTTC. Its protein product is CASTPATGNYGYTF.

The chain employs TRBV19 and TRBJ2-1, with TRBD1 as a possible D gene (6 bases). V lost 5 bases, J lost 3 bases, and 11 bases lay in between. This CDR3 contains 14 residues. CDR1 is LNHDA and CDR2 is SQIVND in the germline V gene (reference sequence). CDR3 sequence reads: CASSPGTFYNEQFF. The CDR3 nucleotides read TGTGCCAGTAGTCCCGGGACATTCTACAATGAGCAGTTCTTC.

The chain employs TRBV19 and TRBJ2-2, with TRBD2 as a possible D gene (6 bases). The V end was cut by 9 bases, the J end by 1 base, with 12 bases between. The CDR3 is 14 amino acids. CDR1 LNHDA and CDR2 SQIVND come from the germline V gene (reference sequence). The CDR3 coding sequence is TGTGCCAGCCGGAGGGCAGAGAACACCGGGGAGCTGTTTTTT. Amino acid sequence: CASRRAENTGELFF. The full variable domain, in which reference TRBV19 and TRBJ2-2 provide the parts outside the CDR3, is DGGITQSPKYLFRKEGQNVTLSCEQNLNHDAMYWYRQDPGQGLRLIYYSQIVNDFQKGDIAEGYSVSREKKESFPLTVTSAQKNPTAFYLCASRRAENTGELFFGEGSRLTVL.

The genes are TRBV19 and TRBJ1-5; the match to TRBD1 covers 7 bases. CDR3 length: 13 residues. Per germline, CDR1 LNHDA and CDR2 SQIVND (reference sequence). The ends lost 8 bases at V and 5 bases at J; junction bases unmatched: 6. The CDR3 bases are TGTGCCAGTCGCCGGGACAGCTATCAGCCCCAGCATTTT. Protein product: CASRRDSYQPQHF.

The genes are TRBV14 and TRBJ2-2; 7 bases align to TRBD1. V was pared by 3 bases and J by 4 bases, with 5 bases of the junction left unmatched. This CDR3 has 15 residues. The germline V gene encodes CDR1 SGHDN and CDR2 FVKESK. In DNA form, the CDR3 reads TGTGCCAGCAGCCACCTACAGGGGCCCACCGGGGAGCTGTTTTTT. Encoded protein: CASSHLQGPTGELFF.

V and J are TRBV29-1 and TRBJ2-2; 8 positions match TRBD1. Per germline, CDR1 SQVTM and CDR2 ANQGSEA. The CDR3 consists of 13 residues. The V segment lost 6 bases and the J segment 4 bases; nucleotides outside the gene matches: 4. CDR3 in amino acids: CSVKTGGTGELFF. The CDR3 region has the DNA TGCAGCGTAAAAACAGGGGGCACCGGGGAGCTGTTTTTT.

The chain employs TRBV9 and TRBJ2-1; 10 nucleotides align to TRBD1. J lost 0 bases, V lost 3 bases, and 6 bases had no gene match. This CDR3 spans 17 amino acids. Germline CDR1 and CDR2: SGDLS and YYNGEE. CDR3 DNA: TGTGCCAGCAGCGCAAGACAGGGGGCATCCTCCTACAATGAGCAGTTCTTC. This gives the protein CASSARQGASSYNEQFF.

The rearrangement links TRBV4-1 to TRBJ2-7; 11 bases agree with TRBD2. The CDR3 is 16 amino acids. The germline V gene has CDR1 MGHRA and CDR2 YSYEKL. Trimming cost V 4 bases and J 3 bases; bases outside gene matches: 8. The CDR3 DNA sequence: TGCGCCAGCAGCCGAGCGACTAGCGGGGTGAGCTACGAGCAGTACTTC. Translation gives CASSRATSGVSYEQYF.

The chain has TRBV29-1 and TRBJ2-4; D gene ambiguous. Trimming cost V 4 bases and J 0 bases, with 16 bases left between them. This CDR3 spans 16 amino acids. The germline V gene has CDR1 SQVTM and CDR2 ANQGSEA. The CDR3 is CSVVRSSARAKNIQYF. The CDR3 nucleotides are TGCAGCGTTGTCCGCTCTAGTGCCCGAGCCAAAAACATTCAGTACTTC.

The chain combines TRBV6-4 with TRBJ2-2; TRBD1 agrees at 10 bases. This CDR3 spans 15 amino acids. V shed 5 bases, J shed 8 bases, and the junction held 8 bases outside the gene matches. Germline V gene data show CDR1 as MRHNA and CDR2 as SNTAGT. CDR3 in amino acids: CASSPGTGVSGELFF. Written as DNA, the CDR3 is TGTGCCAGCAGTCCCGGGACAGGGGTCTCGGGGGAGCTGTTTTTT.

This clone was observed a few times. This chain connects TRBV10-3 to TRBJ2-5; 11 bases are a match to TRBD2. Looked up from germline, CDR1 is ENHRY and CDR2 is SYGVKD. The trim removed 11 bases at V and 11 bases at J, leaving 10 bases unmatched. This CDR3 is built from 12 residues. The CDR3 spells CAVLGTSGEQYF. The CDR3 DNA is TGTGCCGTACTCGGGACTAGCGGAGAGCAGTACTTC.

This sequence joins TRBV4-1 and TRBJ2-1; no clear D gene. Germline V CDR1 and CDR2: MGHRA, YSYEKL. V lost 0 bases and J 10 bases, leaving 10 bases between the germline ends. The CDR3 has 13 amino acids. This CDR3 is CASSQDPHGEQFF. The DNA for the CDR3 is TGCGCCAGCAGCCAAGATCCCCACGGGGAGCAGTTCTTC.

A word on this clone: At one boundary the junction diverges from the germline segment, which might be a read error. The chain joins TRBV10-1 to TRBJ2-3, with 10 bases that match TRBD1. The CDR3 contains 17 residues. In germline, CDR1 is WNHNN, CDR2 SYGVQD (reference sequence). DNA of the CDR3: TGCGCCGGCAGTGAGTCGACCGGGACAGGGGCGCCCTATACGCAGTATTTT. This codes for CAGSESTGTGAPYTQYF.

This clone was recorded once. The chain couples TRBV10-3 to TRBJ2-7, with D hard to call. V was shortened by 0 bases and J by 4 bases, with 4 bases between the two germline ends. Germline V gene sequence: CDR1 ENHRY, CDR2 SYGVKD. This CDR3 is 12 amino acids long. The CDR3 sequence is CAISESAYEQYF. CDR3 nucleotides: TGTGCCATCAGTGAGTCGGCTTACGAGCAGTACTTC.

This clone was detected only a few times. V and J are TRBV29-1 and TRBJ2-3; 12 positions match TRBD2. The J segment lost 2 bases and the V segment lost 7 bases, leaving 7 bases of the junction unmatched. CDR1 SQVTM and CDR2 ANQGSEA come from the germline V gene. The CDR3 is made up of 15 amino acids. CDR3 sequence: CSAGLAGRNTDTQYF. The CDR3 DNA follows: TGCAGCGCCGGACTAGCGGGACGAAACACAGATACGCAGTATTTT.